Described below is a single T cell receptor (beta chain) sequence and its context. The target antigen is unknown. The V and J ends lost 5 bases and 9 bases, in that order; junction bases with no gene match: 2. The CDR3 consists of 12 residues. These data originate in a study of T-cell reconstitution after alpha-beta-depleted transplantation in children. Unique molecular identifiers were used to barcode this TCRbeta library. TCRdb reprocessed the PCR reads with MiXCR, giving one entry per CDR3 protein. The sample has more than 200,000 distinct CDR3 sequences, roughly 23% seen once. The study, taken as a whole, reports: Most T-cell counts and diversity one year after the transplant came from T cells that were newly produced.

The source material was PBMCs, sampled before TCRalphabeta/CD19-depleted stem cell transplant. V gene TRBV12-3 or TRBV12-4 combines with J gene TRBJ2-1, with 9 bases aligning to TRBD2. The receptor was derived from a girl aged 2 to 10 with Fanconi anemia, due to receive a stem cell transplant. CDR3 nucleotide sequence: TGTGCCAGCAGTGCGGGACTAGCTGAGCAGTTCTTC. This gives the protein CASSAGLAEQFF.